Following are 26 T cell receptor beta chains from one sample sequenced in a study of T cell responses to AZD1222 COVID-19 vaccine listed by TCRdb under 2021. Library construction relied on the immunoSEQ multiplex PCR assay. Imported from immuneACCESS, the table was reduced by TCRdb to in-frame sequences with V and J called. These copies leave out some clones; in studies compared against another copy, an unresolved V gene accounts for under half, and the cause of the remainder is not known. In all, the sample holds roughly 91,000 clones, and about 92% of those were seen once. The ten largest clones take up about 3% of the sample. The time point label, as the study defines it: baseline before first vaccination. Specimen: peripheral blood, collected on day 0 of AZD1222 vaccination. These receptors were obtained from an adult in good health.

The V call is TRBV11-2, the J call TRBJ2-7; D could derive from TRBD1 or TRBD2 (5 bases each). Trimming took 3 bases from V and 2 from J, leaving 14 bases between them. The CDR3 is 15 residues long. Germline CDR1 is SGHAT and CDR2 is FQNNGV. The CDR3: CASSFGGRQTYEQYF. In DNA form, the CDR3 reads TGTGCCAGCAGCTTTGGGGGTCGACAGACCTACGAGCAGTACTTC. The full variable domain, rest sourced from reference TRBV11-2 and TRBJ2-7, is EAGVAQSPRYKIIEKRQSVAFWCNPISGHATLYWYQQILGQGPKLLIQFQNNGVVDDSQLPKDRFSAERLKGVDSTLKIQPAKLEDSAVYLCASSFGGRQTYEQYFGPGTRLTVT.

The chain recombines TRBV7-8 with TRBJ1-6; 7 nucleotides match TRBD1. The ends lost 8 bases at V and 6 bases at J; junction bases unmatched: 4. The CDR3 is made up of 13 amino acids. Per the germline V gene, CDR1 is SGHVS and CDR2 is FQNEAQ. The CDR3 DNA follows: TGTGCCAGCGGGGGACAGTTTAATTCACCCCTCCACTTT. It encodes CASGGQFNSPLHF.

The rearrangement joins TRBV19 to TRBJ1-2; the D gene is possibly TRBD1 (5 bases). V dropped 6 bases and J dropped 8 bases, with 19 bases sitting between them. This CDR3 has 14 amino acids. Germline loops: CDR1 LNHDA, CDR2 SQIVND (reference sequence). The CDR3 loop is CASSWDYTSSGYTF. Written as DNA, the CDR3 is TGTGCCAGTAGCTGGGACTATACGTCTTCGGGCTACACCTTC.

V gene TRBV6-5 combines with J gene TRBJ1-4; D unresolved. The CDR3 sequence is 16 residues long. Deletions cut 0 bases from V and 0 bases from J, with 8 bases between. Germline V gene data show CDR1 as MNHEY and CDR2 as SVGAGI. Written as DNA, the CDR3 is TGTGCCAGCAGTTACTCTTGGCCAGCAACTAATGAAAAACTGTTTTTT. This codes for CASSYSWPATNEKLFF.

The chain carries TRBV18 and TRBJ2-1; tentative D call: TRBD2 (6 bases). Germline V gene lookup returns CDR1 KGHSH and CDR2 LQKENI. CDR3 length equals 18 residues. The germline V and J ends were trimmed by 3 bases and 1 base, with 19 bases remaining between them. CDR3 region: CASSPLDSGTASYNEQFF. For the CDR3, the DNA is TGTGCCAGCTCACCTCTGGATTCCGGGACTGCTTCCTACAATGAGCAGTTCTTC. Full variable domain (missing parts from reference TRBV18 and TRBJ2-1): NAGVMQNPRHLVRRRGQEARLRCSPMKGHSHVYWYRQLPEEGLKFMVYLQKENIIDESGMPKERFSAEFPKEGPSILRIQQVVRGDSAAYFCASSPLDSGTASYNEQFFGPGTRLTVL.

The chain has TRBV7-3 and TRBJ2-4, with D unclear. CDR3 length: 14 residues. Germline values: CDR1 SGHTA, CDR2 FQGTGA. V dropped 0 bases and J dropped 3 bases, with 6 bases sitting between them. CDR3: CASSLTGSKNIQYF. In DNA form, the CDR3 reads TGTGCCAGCAGCTTAACGGGCAGCAAAAACATTCAGTACTTC.

This clone was counted between two and nine times. The J gene is TRBJ2-1, the V gene TRBV19, with 8 bases fitting TRBD2. The germline V gene encodes CDR1 LNHDA and CDR2 SQIVND (reference sequence). The V gene end was trimmed by 3 bases and the J gene end by 1 base; junction bases not matched to a gene: 2. The CDR3 has 15 residues. The CDR3 here is CASSIPGGSYNEQFF. CDR3 DNA: TGTGCCAGTAGTATCCCGGGGGGGTCCTACAATGAGCAGTTCTTC. Full variable domain (outside the CDR3, taken from reference TRBV19 and TRBJ2-1): DGGITQSPKYLFRKEGQNVTLSCEQNLNHDAMYWYRQDPGQGLRLIYYSQIVNDFQKGDIAEGYSVSREKKESFPLTVTSAQKNPTAFYLCASSIPGGSYNEQFFGPGTRLTVL.

The rearrangement uses TRBV27 and TRBJ1-2; possible D gene TRBD1, 5 bases. The CDR3 covers 13 residues. Trimming removed 3 bases from V and 8 bases from J, with 13 bases in between. Germline CDR1 and CDR2: MNHEY and SMNVEV (reference sequence). The CDR3 protein is CASSLADSGGYTF. CDR3 coding DNA: TGTGCCAGCAGTTTGGCCGACAGTGGCGGCTACACCTTC.

The CDR3 loop is CASSIGRPTGGNSPLHF. The CDR3 region has the DNA TGTGCCAGTAGTATCGGCAGGCCAACGGGAGGTAATTCACCCCTCCACTTT. J is TRBJ1-6 and V is TRBV19; D unclear. Germline V gives CDR1 LNHDA, CDR2 SQIVND (reference sequence). This CDR3 is built from 17 residues. The V gene lost 3 bases and the J gene lost 6 bases, with 18 bases spanning the gap.

The chain is built from TRBV4-1 and TRBJ1-1; the D is unclear. V was pared by 4 bases and J by 5 bases, with 14 bases between. CDR3 length: 14 residues. The germline CDR1 and CDR2 sequences are MGHRA and YSYEKL. The CDR3 spells CASSRGSPLTEAFF. For the CDR3, the DNA is TGCGCCAGCAGCCGAGGGAGCCCTTTGACTGAAGCTTTCTTT.

The chain has TRBV2 and TRBJ1-2, with D uncertain. V was clipped by 4 bases and J by 2 bases, with 11 bases between them. The CDR3 contains 14 residues. The germline V gene has CDR1 SNHLY and CDR2 FYNNEI. The CDR3 is CASSGWPENYGYTF. The CDR3 nucleotides read TGTGCCAGCAGTGGCTGGCCAGAAAACTATGGCTACACCTTC.

The J gene is TRBJ2-6, the V gene TRBV7-3, with D uncertain. V dropped 5 bases and J dropped 0 bases, with 8 bases sitting between them. Per the germline V gene, CDR1 is SGHTA and CDR2 is FQGTGA. The CDR3 sequence is 15 residues long. DNA of the CDR3: TGTGCCAGCAGCCCGGGCCGCTCTGGGGCCAACGTCCTGACTTTC. Its translation: CASSPGRSGANVLTF.

The chain uses TRBV27 and TRBJ2-2; 7 bases map to TRBD1. The V and J ends lost 8 bases and 4 bases, in that order; junction bases with no gene match: 7. The V gene's germline CDR1 is MNHEY and CDR2 SMNVEV (reference sequence). The CDR3 sequence is 14 residues long. The CDR3 loop is CASRHRGRTGELFF. Written as DNA, the CDR3 is TGTGCCAGCCGTCACAGGGGTCGCACCGGGGAGCTGTTTTTT.

The J gene is TRBJ1-4, the V gene TRBV27; D remains ambiguous. Germline-derived CDR1 and CDR2 are MNHEY and SMNVEV (reference sequence). The germline V and J ends were trimmed by 4 bases and 8 bases, with 20 bases remaining between them. This CDR3 comprises 16 residues. CDR3 nucleotide sequence: TGTGCCAGCAGTTCCACCCGTGAAGGGTTTGGCGAAAAACTGTTTTTT. Amino acids: CASSSTREGFGEKLFF. Together with reference TRBV27 and TRBJ1-4, the CDR3 gives the full variable domain: EAQVTQNPRYLITVTGKKLTVTCSQNMNHEYMSWYRQDPGLGLRQIYYSMNVEVTDKGDVPEGYKVSRKEKRNFPLILESPSPNQTSLYFCASSSTREGFGEKLFFGSGTQLSVL.

CDR3 protein: CASSSLGELFF. The CDR3 DNA sequence: TGTGCCAGCAGTTCCCTCGGGGAGCTGTTTTTT. The gene calls are TRBV6-5 and TRBJ2-2, with no clear D. Germline lookup yields CDR1 MNHEY and CDR2 SVGAGI. V was trimmed by 4 bases and J by 7 bases, leaving 4 bases between them. This CDR3 is built from 11 residues.

This rearrangement joins TRBV28 to TRBJ1-5, with D possibly matching TRBD1 (5 bases). The V gene lost 6 bases and the J gene lost 8 bases, with 20 bases spanning the gap. The germline V gene has CDR1 MDHEN and CDR2 SYDVKM. The CDR3 is 15 residues long. In nucleotides, the CDR3 is TGTGCCAGCAGGGAATCCGGGACGCTGGGTAAGCCCCAGCATTTT. Translation gives CASRESGTLGKPQHF.

This chain links TRBV27 with TRBJ1-3; 7 bases are a match to TRBD1. V was clipped by 5 bases and J by 0 bases; unmatched bases: 4. The CDR3 has 15 residues. The V gene's germline CDR1 is MNHEY and CDR2 SMNVEV (reference sequence). CDR3 nucleotide sequence: TGTGCCAGCAGTCCGGACAGGAGCTCTGGAAACACCATATATTTT. Protein: CASSPDRSSGNTIYF.

This chain links TRBV12-2 with TRBJ1-2. TRBV12-2 is noted as a pseudogene. The CDR3 length is 17 residues. CDR3 nucleotide sequence: TGTGCAAGTCGCTTAGTAGCCTTACATTATCATAACTATGGCTACACCTTC. As protein: CASRLVALHYHNYGYTF.

This clone was seen once. This chain connects TRBV2 to TRBJ2-1; tentatively, D is TRBD1 (6 bases). Germline lookup yields CDR1 SNHLY and CDR2 FYNNEI. V lost 4 bases and J 10 bases, leaving 17 bases between the germline ends. This CDR3 region has 14 residues. CDR3 sequence reads: CASSVETGFAEQFF. DNA for the CDR3: TGTGCCAGCAGTGTAGAGACAGGTTTCGCGGAGCAGTTCTTC.

Concerning this clone: The identical CDR3 is also encoded by other nucleotide sequences in the sample. DNA for the CDR3: TGTGCCAGCAGCCGGACGAACAATGAGCAGTTCTTC. It codes for CASSRTNNEQFF. This chain joins TRBV3-1 (or the pseudogene TRBV3-2) and TRBJ2-1, with unresolved D. CDR1 and CDR2 from the germline V gene are LGHDT and YNNKEL (reference sequence). V lost 4 bases to trimming and J lost 5 bases, with 6 bases between them. The CDR3 has 12 residues.

The chain carries TRBV11-2 and TRBJ2-5, with D tentatively TRBD1 (6 bases). The CDR3 is 16 residues long. Germline-derived CDR1 and CDR2 are SGHAT and FQNNGV. Trimming pared 4 bases from V and 3 bases from J, leaving 18 bases between. The CDR3 nucleotides read TGTGCCAGCAGCTCGCTTCAGACAGGCCGAGAAGAGACCCAGTACTTC. Translated, it gives CASSSLQTGREETQYF.

The J gene is TRBJ2-1, the V gene TRBV5-1, with TRBD2 matching over 8 bases. J was trimmed by 6 bases and V by 0 bases; bases with no gene match: 5. The CDR3 extends over 15 amino acids. The V gene's germline CDR1 is SGHRS and CDR2 YFSETQ. CDR3 in amino acids: CASSLDGGAPNEQFF. The DNA of the CDR3 is TGCGCCAGCAGCTTGGACGGGGGGGCCCCCAATGAGCAGTTCTTC.

This chain's CDR3 is CASSPGPQGGNTIYF. In DNA form, the CDR3 reads TGCGCCAGCAGCCCTGGCCCACAGGGTGGAAACACCATATATTTT. The rearrangement links TRBV5-1 to TRBJ1-3; D perhaps matches TRBD1 (6 bases). CDR1 is SGHRS and CDR2 is YFSETQ in the germline V gene. Trimming cost V 4 bases and J 3 bases, with 14 bases left between them. CDR3 length: 15 amino acids.

This clone was seen a handful of times. The rearrangement uses TRBV19 and TRBJ1-2, with no clear D. The V and J ends lost 7 bases and 0 bases respectively, with 6 bases between them. CDR3 size: 12 residues. Germline V CDR1 and CDR2: LNHDA, SQIVND (reference sequence). The CDR3 region is CASIGSNYGYTF. CDR3 nucleotide sequence: TGTGCCAGTATAGGGTCTAACTATGGCTACACCTTC. Variable domain in full (rest from reference TRBV19 and TRBJ1-2): DGGITQSPKYLFRKEGQNVTLSCEQNLNHDAMYWYRQDPGQGLRLIYYSQIVNDFQKGDIAEGYSVSREKKESFPLTVTSAQKNPTAFYLCASIGSNYGYTFGSGTRLTVV.

This sequence joins TRBV28 and TRBJ1-4, with TRBD1 identical over 10 bases. CDR1 is MDHEN and CDR2 is SYDVKM in the germline V gene. The CDR3 has 14 amino acids. The junction had 6 bases not matched to a gene; V was cut back by 6 bases and J by 8 bases. CDR3 coding DNA: TGTGCCAGCAGCCTGGACAGGGGGAACGAAAAACTGTTTTTT. This translates into CASSLDRGNEKLFF.

This chain joins TRBV19 and TRBJ1-6, with 9 bases aligning to TRBD1. CDR1 and CDR2 (germline): LNHDA, SQIVND (reference sequence). The CDR3 has 15 residues. The trim removed 4 bases at V and 7 bases at J, leaving 5 bases unmatched. The CDR3 nucleotides are TGTGCCAGTAGTACTTTGGGACAGGGAAATTCACCCCTCCACTTT. Translating it yields CASSTLGQGNSPLHF.